This TCR beta chain came from a study of technical replicates of blood from several donors. The V end was cut by 0 bases, the J end by 2 bases, with 8 bases between. Germline V gives CDR1 SGHRS, CDR2 YFSETQ. This CDR3 has 14 residues. Assay: immunoSEQ multiplex PCR; the TCRdb copy retains only in-frame clones and omits some. The profile shows tens of thousands of clones, about nine tenths of them singletons. This sequence joins TRBV5-1 and TRBJ1-2, with D unclear. The source of this sequence is a human donor in good health. Some clones in this sample may be carry-over from other donors' samples. The specimen sequenced was PBMCs. The CDR3 DNA follows: TGCGCCAGCAGCTTGGACGGACTCAACTATGGCTACACCTTC. As protein: CASSLDGLNYGYTF. Drawing the rest from reference TRBV5-1 and TRBJ1-2, the complete variable domain is KAGVTQTPRYLIKTRGQQVTLSCSPISGHRSVSWYQQTPGQGLQFLFEYFSETQRNKGNFPGRFSGRQFSNSRSEMNVSTLELGDSALYLCASSLDGLNYGYTFGSGTRLTVV.